This record concerns one T cell receptor (beta chain) sequence. Its antigen is not known. With a J-beta primer mix and a sample-barcoded 5' primer, a second PCR ran roughly 6 to 12 cycles. Each of the cDNA molecules was tagged by a template-switch adaptor with 12 random nucleotides. Each CDR3 protein is one row after TCRdb ran MiXCR on the 5' RACE reads. The sample lists 590,000 or so distinct CDR3 sequences, approximately 30% occurring once. The CDR3 contains 13 residues. Germline values: CDR1 DFQATT, CDR2 SNEGSKA (reference sequence). This entry comes from a study of blood T cells in healthy people across ages. Overall study results and limits: CMV status of donors was not determined, possibly confounding expanded clonotype changes.

The chain is built from TRBV20-1 and TRBJ2-5, with 7 nucleotides matching TRBD1. The J call is in doubt because the DNA end fits TRBJ2-7 better. The sequenced material came from blood. This clonotype was obtained from an elderly woman in good health. The CDR3 here is CSAIRGGGHEQYF. The CDR3 nucleotides are TGCAGTGCTATACGAGGGGGCGGCCACGAGCAGTACTTC.